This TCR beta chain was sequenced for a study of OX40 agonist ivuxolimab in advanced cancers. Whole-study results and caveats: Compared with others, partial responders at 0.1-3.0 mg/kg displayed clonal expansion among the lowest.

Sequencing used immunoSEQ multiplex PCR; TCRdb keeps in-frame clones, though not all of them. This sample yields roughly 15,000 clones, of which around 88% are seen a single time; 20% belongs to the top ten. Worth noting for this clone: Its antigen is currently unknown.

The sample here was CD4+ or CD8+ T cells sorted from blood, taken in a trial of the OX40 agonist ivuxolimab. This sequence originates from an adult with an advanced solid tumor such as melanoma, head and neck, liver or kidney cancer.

The CDR3 sequence: CASSPGNGLNTEAFF. CDR3 DNA: TGTGCCAGCTCCCCGGGGAATGGTTTGAACACTGAAGCTTTCTTT. The chain employs TRBV18 and TRBJ1-1, with D uncertain. The V end was cut by 6 bases, the J end by 0 bases, with 14 bases between. Germline CDR1 is KGHSH and CDR2 is LQKENI. The CDR3 has 15 amino acids.